Each of the 10 T cell receptor beta chains below was sequenced from the same sample in a study of cytomegalovirus exposure and HLA in healthy donors. TCRdb's copy holds only in-frame clones and misses some; the assay was immunoSEQ multiplex PCR. The sample contains around 190,000 clones, roughly nine tenths of which appear only once. Input material: PBMCs. The source is a man aged 25-45 years in good health and CMV-seropositive.

The chain's CDR3 is CASSPSPDYEQYF. CDR3 DNA: TGTGCCAGCAGCCCCTCCCCAGACTACGAGCAGTACTTC. The chain combines TRBV7-6 with TRBJ2-7; D ambiguous. This CDR3 spans 13 amino acids. Germline V CDR1 and CDR2: SGHVS, FNYEAQ. The V gene lost 5 bases and the J gene lost 3 bases, with 11 bases spanning the gap. The whole variable domain, filled in from reference TRBV7-6 and TRBJ2-7, reads GAGVSQSPRYKVTKRGQDVALRCDPISGHVSLYWYRQALGQGPEFLTYFNYEAQQDKSGLPNDRFSAERPEGSISTLTIQRTEQRDSAMYRCASSPSPDYEQYFGPGTRLTVT.

The rearrangement uses TRBV4-1 and TRBJ1-5; the D is unclear. The CDR3 length is 16 residues. Trimming pared 2 bases from V and 4 bases from J, leaving 15 bases between. CDR1 is MGHRA, CDR2 YSYEKL, per germline. The CDR3 spells CASSQRVVQPNQPQHF. The CDR3, as DNA: TGCGCCAGCAGCCAACGGGTCGTGCAGCCTAATCAGCCCCAGCATTTT.

This clone was found once. The chain carries TRBV4-1 and TRBJ1-1; D is perhaps TRBD1 (5 bases). CDR1 is MGHRA and CDR2 is YSYEKL in the germline V gene. V was trimmed by 1 base and J by 10 bases, leaving 16 bases between them. The CDR3 is 14 amino acids. CDR3 in amino acids: CASSQGLGGHRAFF. CDR3 sequence (DNA): TGCGCCAGCAGCCAAGGCCTGGGTGGACACCGAGCTTTCTTT.

With respect to this clone: Sequence at one end of the junction differs from germline and may be a read error. The chain joins TRBV5-1 to TRBJ2-1; no firm D call. CDR1 and CDR2 from the germline V gene are SGHRS and YFSETQ. This CDR3 contains 15 residues. The CDR3 here is CASSLSHSSSNEQFF. The CDR3 DNA reads as TGCGCCAGCAGCTTGTCACATTCCTCCTCCAATGAGCAGTTCTTC.

The genes are TRBV27 and TRBJ1-1; D unresolved. The CDR3 is made up of 16 amino acids. CDR1 MNHEY and CDR2 SMNVEV come from the germline V gene (reference sequence). V gave up 4 bases and J gave up 4 bases, with 19 bases separating them. The chain's CDR3 is CASSSIPGRKGTEAFF. CDR3 bases: TGTGCCAGCAGTTCCATCCCGGGCCGTAAGGGCACTGAAGCTTTCTTT.

As DNA, the CDR3 is TGTGCCAGTCGCTTCAGCTCCTATAATTCACCCCTCCACTTT. Translated, it gives CASRFSSYNSPLHF. J is TRBJ1-6 and V is TRBV19, with D uncertain. V lost 8 bases and J lost 0, with 8 bases in between. The CDR3 is 14 residues long. Germline V CDR1 and CDR2: LNHDA, SQIVND (reference sequence).

Comments on this clone: A much larger clone is a single base away; this may be a read error. The chain is built from TRBV6-5 and TRBJ2-1; the D gene is possibly TRBD2 (5 bases). The CDR3 extends over 12 amino acids. V lost 4 bases and J 5 bases, leaving 6 bases between the germline ends. From germline, CDR1 is MNHEY and CDR2 SVGAGI. CDR3 residues: CASSFGDNEQFF. The CDR3, as DNA: TGTGCCAGCAGTTTCGGGGACAATGAGCAGTTCTTC.

The chain links TRBV9 to TRBJ2-1; 7 positions match TRBD2. Germline trimming cut 3 bases from V and 5 bases from J; bases unmatched to any gene: 2. Germline lookup yields CDR1 SGDLS and CDR2 YYNGEE. This CDR3 has 13 residues. The CDR3 nucleotides are TGTGCCAGCAGCGGACTAGCTGACAATGAGCAGTTCTTC. Its protein product is CASSGLADNEQFF.

V usage is TRBV20-1 and J usage is TRBJ2-3; D unresolved. CDR1 and CDR2 (germline): DFQATT, SNEGSKA (reference sequence). V was cut by 8 bases and J by 6 bases, with 12 bases left in between. This CDR3 is 11 amino acids long. The CDR3 nucleotides read TGCAGTATGACACGCGGTGATACGCAGTATTTT. Protein product: CSMTRGDTQYF.

This chain joins TRBV6-5 and TRBJ1-2, with D maybe TRBD1 (6 bases). The CDR3 sequence is 15 residues long. V lost 0 bases and J lost 2, with 10 bases in between. Germline assignment: CDR1 MNHEY and CDR2 SVGAGI. CDR3 protein: CASSYSSRGNYGYTF. The DNA of the CDR3 is TGTGCCAGCAGTTACTCGAGCAGGGGAAACTATGGCTACACCTTC.